This passage covers 9 T cell receptor beta chains from one sample sequenced in a study of T cell clonotyping in hematopoietic cell transplantation. Generated by immunoSEQ multiplex PCR, the TCRdb table keeps only in-frame clones and is missing some. The data show 37,000 or so clones, about 87% seen once. Sequences were obtained from peripheral blood mononuclear cells. The receptors were sampled from a woman aged 40 to 55 in good health. Some clones in this sample may be carry-over from other donors' samples.

J is TRBJ2-7 and V is TRBV6-1; 14 bases line up with TRBD2. With V trimmed by 0 bases and J by 5 bases, 6 bases remained unmatched. This CDR3 is built from 17 residues. CDR1 and CDR2 from the germline V gene are MNHNS and SASEGT. CDR3 region: CASSEARLAGGSDEQYF. In nucleotides, the CDR3 is TGTGCCAGCAGTGAAGCCCGACTAGCGGGAGGGTCGGACGAGCAGTACTTC.

The chain couples TRBV27 to TRBJ2-2; no clear D. V gave up 0 bases and J gave up 2 bases, with 1 base separating them. This CDR3 comprises 13 residues. The germline V gene has CDR1 MNHEY and CDR2 SMNVEV (reference sequence). The CDR3 nucleotides read TGTGCCAGCAGTTTATCAAACACCGGGGAGCTGTTTTTT. It encodes CASSLSNTGELFF.

The CDR3 DNA reads TGTGCCAGCAGTGAACTAGCGGAAGAGTCAGGAGAGCTGTTTTTT. Protein product: CASSELAEESGELFF. V and J are TRBV25-1 and TRBJ2-2; 7 positions agree with TRBD2. CDR1 and CDR2 (germline): MGHDK, SYGVNS. With 2 bases clipped from V and 11 bases from J, the junction kept 11 bases outside the gene matches. The CDR3 sequence is 15 residues long. Complete variable domain (other parts from reference TRBV25-1 and TRBJ2-2): EADIYQTPRYLVIGTGKKITLECSQTMGHDKMYWYQQDPGMELHLIHYSYGVNSTEKGDLSSESTVSRIRTEHFPLTLESARPSHTSQYLCASSELAEESGELFFGEGSRLTVL.

The V call is TRBV25-1, the J call TRBJ2-5, with D perhaps matching TRBD1 (5 bases). In germline, CDR1 is MGHDK, CDR2 SYGVNS. Trimming took off 5 bases at V and 2 bases at J, with 18 bases between the two ends. This CDR3 has 16 amino acids. Here the CDR3 DNA reads TGTGCCAGCAGTCCGACGACAGCCGGGTGGCAAGAGACCCAGTACTTC. Encoded protein: CASSPTTAGWQETQYF.

This chain links TRBV4-1 with TRBJ2-7; perhaps TRBD2 as D (6 bases). Trimming stripped 0 bases from V and 8 bases from J, with 23 bases between. Germline CDR1 MGHRA, CDR2 YSYEKL. This CDR3 has 17 amino acids. The CDR3 DNA reads TGCGCCAGCAGCCAAGATCTGTATAGCGGCCGGAATGGCCAGCAGTACTTC. Translated, it gives CASSQDLYSGRNGQQYF.

This clone was picked up a small number of times. The genes are TRBV18 and TRBJ2-5, with 9 bases matching TRBD2. The CDR3 consists of 14 residues. Germline CDR1 reads KGHSH; CDR2 reads LQKENI. Trimming removed 4 bases from V and 5 bases from J; junction bases left unmatched: 5. The CDR3 sequence is CASSLVAGAETQYF. The CDR3 bases are TGTGCCAGCTCACTAGTAGCGGGAGCGGAGACCCAGTACTTC. Using reference TRBV18 and TRBJ2-5 for the parts outside the CDR3, the full variable domain is NAGVMQNPRHLVRRRGQEARLRCSPMKGHSHVYWYRQLPEEGLKFMVYLQKENIIDESGMPKERFSAEFPKEGPSILRIQQVVRGDSAAYFCASSLVAGAETQYFGPGTRLLVL.

The chain couples TRBV2 to TRBJ2-2; unclear D gene. Germline V gives CDR1 SNHLY, CDR2 FYNNEI. The V end was cut by 6 bases, the J end by 1 base, with 9 bases between. This CDR3 has 14 amino acids. In nucleotides, the CDR3 is TGTGCCAGCAGGGTACACCAGAACACCGGGGAGCTGTTTTTT. Translated: CASRVHQNTGELFF.

The chain combines TRBV7-9 with TRBJ2-5; no clear D gene. Trimming stripped 0 bases from V and 7 bases from J, with 9 bases between. This CDR3 has 13 amino acids. Per germline, CDR1 SEHNR and CDR2 FQNEAQ (reference sequence). The CDR3, as DNA: TGTGCCAGCAGCTTAGCCCTAGTTGGGACCCAGTACTTC. Its translation: CASSLALVGTQYF.

The chain carries TRBV30 and TRBJ2-2, with 8 bases that match TRBD2. Germline-derived CDR1 and CDR2 are GTSNPN and SVGIG (reference sequence). The CDR3 is 14 residues long. J lost 3 bases, V lost 4 bases, and 4 bases had no gene match. The CDR3 loop reads CAWKSGRDTGELFF. The CDR3 DNA reads as TGTGCCTGGAAATCCGGGAGGGACACCGGGGAGCTGTTTTTT.